This passage covers 23 T cell receptor beta chains from one sample sequenced in a study of blood T cell repertoires in COVID-19. Sequencing used immunoSEQ multiplex PCR; TCRdb keeps in-frame clones, though not all of them. The profile covers 200,000 to 250,000 clones, with approximately 83% appearing a single time and about 3.8% taken by the ten largest. The source material was PBMCs or T cells enriched from blood (not recorded which). Receptor source: a woman aged 40 to 50 with acute COVID-19.

This clone was counted once. The rearrangement uses TRBV13 and TRBJ2-7, with D hard to call. The CDR3 extends over 13 amino acids. V was shortened by 3 bases and J by 7 bases, with 13 bases between the two germline ends. Germline V gene data show CDR1 as PRHDT and CDR2 as FYEKMQ (reference sequence). The CDR3 nucleotides read TGTGCCAGCAGCTTTACGCGGTCCGGGGAGCAGTACTTC. Translated, it gives CASSFTRSGEQYF.

The V call is TRBV12-3 or TRBV12-4, the J call TRBJ2-6; no clear D. The CDR3 has 13 amino acids. V shed 6 bases and J shed 4 bases, with 7 bases lying between them. The CDR3, as DNA: TGTGCCAGCAGCCCCGGGGGGGCCAACGTCCTGACTTTC. Encoded protein: CASSPGGANVLTF.

The chain joins TRBV28 to TRBJ1-6, with 9 positions matching TRBD1. The CDR3 extends over 15 amino acids. Germline trimming cut 7 bases from V and 5 bases from J; bases unmatched to any gene: 6. In germline, CDR1 is MDHEN, CDR2 SYDVKM. CDR3 coding DNA: TGTGCCAGCACGGAACAGGGGGCGAATAATTCACCCCTCCACTTT. It codes for CASTEQGANNSPLHF.

The J gene is TRBJ2-7, the V gene TRBV13; tentative D call: TRBD1 (6 bases). Trimming left V 7 bases short and J 3 bases short, with 10 bases between. Per the germline V gene, CDR1 is PRHDT and CDR2 is FYEKMQ (reference sequence). The CDR3 is 12 amino acids. The DNA of the CDR3 is TGTGCCAGCACCAGGGGACGCTACGAGCAGTACTTC. Amino acids: CASTRGRYEQYF.

This clone was detected only once. This sequence joins TRBV7-2 and TRBJ1-6; D not certain. CDR1 is SGHTA and CDR2 is FQGNSA in the germline V gene. The CDR3 contains 16 residues. V shed 2 bases and J shed 5 bases, with 13 bases lying between them. The CDR3 region is CASSLSPGFNNSPLHF. DNA of the CDR3: TGTGCCAGCAGCTTATCGCCCGGGTTTAATAATTCACCCCTCCACTTT.

The chain couples TRBV5-1 to TRBJ2-5; no firm D call. The CDR3 loop spans 13 amino acids. Germline CDR1 reads SGHRS; CDR2 reads YFSETQ. V was shortened by 0 bases and J by 0 bases, with 3 bases between the two germline ends. CDR3 sequence: CASSLADQETQYF. The CDR3 DNA reads TGCGCCAGCAGCTTGGCGGACCAAGAGACCCAGTACTTC.

This clone occurred once. The rearrangement uses TRBV18 and TRBJ2-1; D is possibly TRBD1 (6 bases). The germline V and J ends were trimmed by 4 bases and 6 bases, with 16 bases remaining between them. This CDR3 is 15 amino acids long. The germline CDR1 and CDR2 sequences are KGHSH and LQKENI. CDR3 amino acids: CASSLTGLGGNEQFF. In DNA form, the CDR3 reads TGTGCCAGCTCACTAACAGGGCTCGGAGGCAATGAGCAGTTCTTC.

The CDR3 DNA follows: TGTGCCAGCAGACCCTCTTCCGGGAATGAGCAGTTCTTC. It yields the protein CASRPSSGNEQFF. The rearrangement joins TRBV28 to TRBJ2-1; D uncertain. Germline loops: CDR1 MDHEN, CDR2 SYDVKM. Deletions cut 6 bases from V and 7 bases from J, with 13 bases between. The CDR3 totals 13 residues.

A word on this clone: Different DNA sequences within this sample yield the same CDR3. This sequence joins TRBV30 and TRBJ2-3; unclear D gene. The germline gives CDR1 GTSNPN, CDR2 SVGIG (reference sequence). This CDR3 contains 13 residues. V gave up 0 bases and J gave up 5 bases, with 9 bases separating them. Here the CDR3 reads CAWSVRIRDTQYF. Here the CDR3 DNA reads TGTGCCTGGAGTGTACGAATTAGAGATACGCAGTATTTT. The variable domain in full, completed from reference TRBV30 and TRBJ2-3, reads SQTIHQWPATLVQPVGSPLSLECTVEGTSNPNLYWYRQAAGRGLQLLFYSVGIGQISSEVPQNLSASRPQDRQFILSSKKLLLSDSGFYLCAWSVRIRDTQYFGPGTRLTVL.

The chain is built from TRBV18 and TRBJ1-1; D gene ambiguous. The CDR3 totals 15 residues. Germline CDR1 KGHSH, CDR2 LQKENI. V lost 6 bases and J lost 3, with 17 bases in between. In DNA form, the CDR3 reads TGTGCCAGCTCTCGACAACTAGGACGGGACACTGAAGCTTTCTTT. This translates into CASSRQLGRDTEAFF.

The chain uses TRBV28 and TRBJ1-2; D might be TRBD1 (5 bases). The V end lost 6 bases, the J end lost 6 bases, and 11 bases lay between the germline ends. The CDR3 is 12 residues long. CDR1 is MDHEN, CDR2 SYDVKM, per germline. CDR3 in DNA: TGTGCCAGCAGGGACATCCCCCATGGCTACACCTTC. It yields the protein CASRDIPHGYTF.

J is TRBJ1-1 and V is TRBV28; 8 nucleotides line up with TRBD1. V lost 4 bases, J lost 4 bases, and 8 bases stayed unmatched. This CDR3 is 15 amino acids long. Germline loops: CDR1 MDHEN, CDR2 SYDVKM. The DNA for the CDR3 is TGTGCCAGCAGTTCGAGTGGACAGGGAAGCACTGAAGCTTTCTTT. It codes for CASSSSGQGSTEAFF. Filled out from reference TRBV28 and TRBJ1-1, the complete variable domain reads DVKVTQSSRYLVKRTGEKVFLECVQDMDHENMFWYRQDPGLGLRLIYFSYDVKMKEKGDIPEGYSVSREKKERFSLILESASTNQTSMYLCASSSSGQGSTEAFFGQGTRLTVV.

V gene TRBV15 combines with J gene TRBJ1-6, with 10 bases that match TRBD1. The ends lost 2 bases at V and 7 bases at J; junction bases unmatched: 2. The germline V gene has CDR1 LNHNV and CDR2 YYDKDF (reference sequence). The CDR3 has 15 amino acids. The chain's CDR3 is CATSRPGQGNSPLHF. The CDR3 region has the DNA TGTGCCACCAGCAGACCGGGACAGGGGAATTCACCCCTCCACTTT.

The chain combines TRBV6-2 or TRBV6-3 with TRBJ2-1, with 12 bases fitting TRBD2. J gave up 9 bases and V 2 bases, and 8 bases lay outside the gene matches. Germline CDR1 is MNHEY and CDR2 is SVGEGT. This CDR3 contains 16 residues. CDR3 sequence: CASSYLAGGPGGEQFF. CDR3 bases: TGTGCCAGCAGTTACCTAGCGGGAGGGCCGGGGGGTGAGCAGTTCTTC.

The rearrangement uses TRBV25-1 and TRBJ1-5, with a possible D match to TRBD1 (5 bases). Germline lookup yields CDR1 MGHDK and CDR2 SYGVNS. The V end lost 6 bases, the J end lost 6 bases, and 9 bases lay between the germline ends. This CDR3 comprises 12 residues. CDR3 region: CASSTGGQPQHF. The CDR3 DNA follows: TGTGCCAGCAGCACGGGGGGTCAGCCCCAGCATTTT.

The chain uses TRBV11-2 and TRBJ1-1; no definite D call. Germline CDR1 is SGHAT and CDR2 is FQNNGV. V lost 0 bases, J lost 2 bases, and 10 bases lay in between. CDR3 length equals 15 residues. CDR3 loop: CASSLEHRLNTEAFF. Written as DNA, the CDR3 is TGTGCCAGCAGCTTAGAACATCGACTTAACACTGAAGCTTTCTTT. Looking up the rest from reference TRBV11-2 and TRBJ1-1 gives the full variable domain: EAGVAQSPRYKIIEKRQSVAFWCNPISGHATLYWYQQILGQGPKLLIQFQNNGVVDDSQLPKDRFSAERLKGVDSTLKIQPAKLEDSAVYLCASSLEHRLNTEAFFGQGTRLTVV.

CDR3 DNA: TGTGCCATCAGTGAGGGCACGACAGGGAACACTGAAGCTTTCTTT. This translates into CAISEGTTGNTEAFF. This sequence joins TRBV10-3 and TRBJ1-1, with a weak D call TRBD1 (6 bases). Germline CDR1 reads ENHRY; CDR2 reads SYGVKD. The V gene lost 2 bases and the J gene lost 1 base, with 11 bases spanning the gap. The CDR3 consists of 15 residues.

The rearrangement joins TRBV27 to TRBJ1-3, with TRBD1 identical over 10 bases. V lost 6 bases, J lost 1 base, and 3 bases stayed unmatched. The V gene's germline CDR1 is MNHEY and CDR2 SMNVEV (reference sequence). CDR3 length equals 15 residues. Here the CDR3 reads CASSRQGASGNTIYF. The CDR3 nucleotides are TGTGCCAGCAGCCGACAGGGGGCTTCTGGAAACACCATATATTTT.

The genes are TRBV27 and TRBJ2-1, with D maybe TRBD2 (6 bases). The V gene's germline CDR1 is MNHEY and CDR2 SMNVEV (reference sequence). The CDR3 covers 14 residues. Deletions cut 8 bases from V and 7 bases from J, with 18 bases between. CDR3 sequence: CASAGGNPYNEQFF. DNA for the CDR3: TGTGCCAGCGCCGGGGGAAACCCTTATAATGAGCAGTTCTTC.

This clone has only one observation. This sequence joins TRBV5-1 and TRBJ1-5; 8 bases agree with TRBD1. Germline V gene lookup returns CDR1 SGHRS and CDR2 YFSETQ. This CDR3 comprises 16 residues. Trimming took 4 bases from V and 5 from J; bases not matched to a gene: 11. DNA for the CDR3: TGCGCCAGCAGCCCCGGGTCGGCAGGGGGCTATCAGCCCCAGCATTTT. Translating it yields CASSPGSAGGYQPQHF.

V is TRBV3-1 (or the pseudogene TRBV3-2) and J is TRBJ2-3, with TRBD2 matching 7 bases. Germline V gene sequence: CDR1 LGHDT, CDR2 YNNKEL (reference sequence). J lost 4 bases, V lost 1 base, and 2 bases had no gene match. The CDR3 covers 14 residues. CDR3 loop: CASSQATSADTQYF. CDR3 coding DNA: TGTGCCAGCAGCCAAGCCACTAGCGCAGATACGCAGTATTTT.

Turning to this clone: Distinct nucleotide sequences in the sample also encode this CDR3. The V call is TRBV5-1, the J call TRBJ2-7, with D possibly matching TRBD1 (6 bases). The V end was cut by 0 bases, the J end by 0 bases, with 10 bases between. The CDR3 sequence is 15 residues long. Germline-derived CDR1 and CDR2 are SGHRS and YFSETQ. The CDR3 DNA reads TGCGCCAGCAGCTTGGTAGGGGGTAGCTCCTACGAGCAGTACTTC. This encodes CASSLVGGSSYEQYF.

This clone was seen only once. The chain couples TRBV28 to TRBJ2-3; 10 bases match TRBD2. Germline V gives CDR1 MDHEN, CDR2 SYDVKM. After removal of 6 bases from V and 4 bases from J, the junction contained 13 bases not matched to a gene. This CDR3 contains 17 residues. CDR3 amino acids: CASRGSGRASGPDTQYF. The CDR3, as DNA: TGTGCCAGCAGGGGGAGCGGGAGGGCCTCCGGCCCAGATACGCAGTATTTT.